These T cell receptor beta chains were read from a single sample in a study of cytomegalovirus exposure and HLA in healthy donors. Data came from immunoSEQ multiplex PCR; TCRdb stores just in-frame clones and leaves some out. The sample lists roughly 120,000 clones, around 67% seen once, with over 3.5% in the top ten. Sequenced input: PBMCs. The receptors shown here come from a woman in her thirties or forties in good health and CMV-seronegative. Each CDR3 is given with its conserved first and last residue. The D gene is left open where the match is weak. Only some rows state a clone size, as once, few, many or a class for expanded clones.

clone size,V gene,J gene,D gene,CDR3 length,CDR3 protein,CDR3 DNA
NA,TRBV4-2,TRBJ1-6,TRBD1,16,CASSQERGTAFSPLHF,TGTGCCAGCAGCCAAGAAAGAGGGACAGCCTTCTCACCCCTCCACTTT
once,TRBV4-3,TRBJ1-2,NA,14,CASSQEEGPHGYTF,TGCGCCAGCAGCCAAGAGGAGGGGCCCCATGGCTACACCTTC
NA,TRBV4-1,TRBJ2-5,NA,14,CASSQGIGQETQYF,TGCGCCAGCAGCCAAGGAATCGGGCAAGAGACCCAGTACTTC
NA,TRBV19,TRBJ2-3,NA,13,CASSAGDVDTQYF,TGTGCCAGTAGCGCCGGGGATGTCGATACGCAGTATTTT
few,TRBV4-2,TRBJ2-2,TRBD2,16,CASSGVSGGDTGELFF,TGTGCCAGCAGCGGCGTTAGCGGGGGAGACACCGGGGAGCTGTTTTTT
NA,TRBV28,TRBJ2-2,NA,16,CASSLSGVFNTGELFF,TGTGCCAGCAGTTTATCGGGGGTCTTTAACACCGGGGAGCTGTTTTTT
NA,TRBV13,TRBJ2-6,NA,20,CASSLARVPRSSSGANVLTF,TGTGCCAGCAGCCTAGCCCGTGTTCCCCGATCCAGCTCTGGGGCCAACGTCCTGACTTTC
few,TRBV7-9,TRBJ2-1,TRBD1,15,CASSLSTGEVDEQFF,TGTGCCAGCAGCTTATCGACAGGGGAGGTGGATGAGCAGTTCTTC
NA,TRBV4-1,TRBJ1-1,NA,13,CASSPNNQNILPF,TGCGCCAGCAGCCCGAATAACCAGAACATCCTTCCCTTT
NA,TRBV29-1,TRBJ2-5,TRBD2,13,CSVEGTSQETQYF,TGCAGCGTTGAGGGGACTAGCCAAGAGACCCAGTACTTC
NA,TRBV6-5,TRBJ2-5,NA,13,CASSSGGPGYPYF,TGTGCCAGCAGTTCCGGGGGGCCAGGGTACCCGTACTTC
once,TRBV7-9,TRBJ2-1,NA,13,CASSLAIRGEQFF,TGTGCCAGCAGCTTAGCGATACGGGGTGAGCAGTTCTTC
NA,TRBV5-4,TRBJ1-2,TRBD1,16,CASSSRRTGTNYGYTF,TGTGCCAGCAGCTCTCGGCGGACAGGGACTAACTATGGCTACACCTTC
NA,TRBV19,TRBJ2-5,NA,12,CASSIGQGTQYF,TGTGCCAGTAGTATAGGTCAGGGGACCCAGTACTTC
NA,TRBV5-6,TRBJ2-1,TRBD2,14,CASSSGLAGGTSFF,TGTGCCAGCAGCTCGGGACTAGCGGGAGGAACGTCGTTCTTC
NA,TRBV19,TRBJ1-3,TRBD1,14,CASSETGGGNTIYF,TGTGCCAGTAGTGAGACAGGGGGAGGAAACACCATATATTTT
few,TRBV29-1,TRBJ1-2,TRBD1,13,CSVAPTGGYGYTF,TGCAGCGTTGCACCGACAGGGGGCTATGGCTACACCTTC
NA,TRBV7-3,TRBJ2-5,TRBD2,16,CASSLSGIAGVETQYF,TGTGCCAGCAGCCTCTCCGGCATAGCGGGAGTAGAGACCCAGTACTTC
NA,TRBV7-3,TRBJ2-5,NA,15,CASSLLGEWRETQYF,TGTGCCAGCAGCTTACTAGGGGAATGGCGAGAGACCCAGTACTTC
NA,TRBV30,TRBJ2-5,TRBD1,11,CAWSSRDSQHF,TGTGCCTGGAGTTCCCGGGACAGCCAGCACTTC
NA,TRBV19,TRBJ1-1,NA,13,CATQQGANTEAFF,TGTGCCACCCAACAGGGTGCGAACACTGAAGCTTTCTTT
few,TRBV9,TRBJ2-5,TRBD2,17,CASSVGLAGGLQETQYF,TGTGCCAGCAGCGTCGGGCTAGCGGGGGGGCTTCAAGAGACCCAGTACTTC
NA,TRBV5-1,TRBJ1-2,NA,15,CASSSDPGTPYGYTF,TGCGCCAGCAGCTCGGACCCAGGGACACCCTATGGCTACACCTTC
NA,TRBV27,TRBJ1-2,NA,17,CANSFTGLSGANYGYTF,TGTGCCAACAGTTTCACAGGGTTAAGTGGGGCTAACTATGGCTACACCTTC
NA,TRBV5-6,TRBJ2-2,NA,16,CASSLDYGGSTGELFF,TGTGCCAGCAGCTTGGACTACGGTGGGAGCACCGGGGAGCTGTTTTTT
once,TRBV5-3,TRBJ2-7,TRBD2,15,CARSVTAGVFYEQYF,TGTGCCAGAAGCGTAACAGCGGGGGTATTCTACGAGCAGTACTTC
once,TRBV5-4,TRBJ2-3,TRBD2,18,CASSLAGLALQSTDTQYF,TGTGCCAGCAGCTTGGCCGGACTAGCCCTACAAAGCACAGATACGCAGTATTTT
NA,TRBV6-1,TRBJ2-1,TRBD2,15,CASSRMTSEYNEQFF,TGTGCCAGCAGTCGCATGACTAGCGAGTACAATGAGCAGTTCTTC
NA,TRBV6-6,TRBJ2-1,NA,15,CASSYGGSSYNEQFF,TGTGCCAGCAGTTACGGGGGGAGCTCCTACAATGAGCAGTTCTTC
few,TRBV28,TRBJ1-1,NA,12,CASIDSYTEAFF,TGTGCCAGCATTGACTCTTACACTGAAGCTTTCTTT
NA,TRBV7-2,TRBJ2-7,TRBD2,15,CASSVTSGPTYEQYF,TGTGCCAGCAGCGTAACTAGCGGTCCAACCTACGAGCAGTACTTC
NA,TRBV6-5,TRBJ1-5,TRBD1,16,CASSLSQDRGLQPQHF,TGTGCCAGCAGTTTAAGTCAGGACAGGGGCCTACAGCCCCAGCATTTT
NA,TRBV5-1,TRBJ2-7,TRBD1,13,CASSKGQGDEQYF,TGCGCCAGCAGCAAAGGACAGGGGGACGAGCAGTACTTC
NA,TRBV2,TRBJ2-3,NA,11,CASSLTDTQYF,TGTGCCAGCAGCCTCACAGATACGCAGTATTTT
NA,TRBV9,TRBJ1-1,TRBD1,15,CASSNTGQGWTEAFF,TGTGCCAGCAGCAATACGGGACAGGGATGGACTGAAGCTTTCTTT
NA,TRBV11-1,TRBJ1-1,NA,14,CASSLNNLNTEAFF,TGTGCCAGCAGCTTAAACAATTTGAACACTGAAGCTTTCTTT
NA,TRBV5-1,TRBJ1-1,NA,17,CASSPRISKFMNTEAFF,TGCGCCAGCAGTCCGAGGATTTCCAAATTCATGAACACTGAAGCTTTCTTT
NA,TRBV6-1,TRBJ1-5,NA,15,CASSRNRVGNQPQHF,TGTGCCAGCAGCCGAAACAGGGTGGGCAATCAGCCCCAGCATTTT
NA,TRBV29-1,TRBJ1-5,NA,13,CSAEAGAGQPQHF,TGCAGCGCTGAGGCGGGGGCTGGGCAGCCCCAGCATTTT
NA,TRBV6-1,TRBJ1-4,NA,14,CASRPGGAAEKLFF,TGTGCCAGCAGGCCCGGAGGGGCGGCTGAAAAACTGTTTTTT
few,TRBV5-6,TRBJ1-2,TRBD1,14,CASSWGRQGNGYTF,TGTGCCAGCAGCTGGGGGAGACAGGGGAATGGCTACACCTTC
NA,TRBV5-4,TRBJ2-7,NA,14,CASSASGEWNEQYF,TGTGCCAGCAGCGCGTCAGGGGAGTGGAACGAGCAGTACTTC
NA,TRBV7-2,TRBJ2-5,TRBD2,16,CASSLGPPGGQETQYF,TGTGCCAGCAGCTTAGGTCCACCGGGGGGGCAAGAGACCCAGTACTTC
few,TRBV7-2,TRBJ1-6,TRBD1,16,CASSFPGQGGGSPLHF,TGTGCCAGCAGCTTCCCCGGACAGGGAGGAGGTTCACCCCTCCACTTT
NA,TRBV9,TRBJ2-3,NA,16,CASSAGGRTSTDTQYF,TGTGCCAGCAGTGCCGGGGGACGGACCAGCACAGATACGCAGTATTTT
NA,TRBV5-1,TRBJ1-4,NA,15,CASSSGGTTNEKLFF,TGCGCCAGCAGCTCGGGGGGGACAACTAATGAAAAACTGTTTTTT
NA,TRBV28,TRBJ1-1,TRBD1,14,CAGSPGQGYPGTFF,TGTGCCGGCAGTCCCGGACAGGGTTACCCGGGGACTTTCTTT
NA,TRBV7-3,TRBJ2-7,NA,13,CASSRASSYEQYF,TGTGCCAGCAGCCGCGCTTCGTCCTACGAGCAGTACTTC
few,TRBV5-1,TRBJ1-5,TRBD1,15,CASSLGQGYNQPQHF,TGCGCCAGCAGCTTGGGACAGGGGTACAATCAGCCCCAGCATTTT
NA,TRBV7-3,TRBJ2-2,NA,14,CASSLTSTTGELFF,TGTGCCAGCAGCTTAACTAGCACCACCGGGGAGCTGTTTTTT
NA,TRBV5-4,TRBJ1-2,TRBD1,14,CASSRDSLSHGYTF,TGTGCCAGCAGCCGGGACAGCCTCTCTCATGGCTACACCTTC
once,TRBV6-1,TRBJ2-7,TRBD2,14,CASSGSGDAYEQYF,TGTGCCAGCAGTGGGAGCGGGGACGCCTACGAGCAGTACTTC
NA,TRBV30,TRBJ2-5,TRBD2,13,CAWATSPQETQYF,TGTGCCTGGGCGACTAGCCCTCAAGAGACCCAGTACTTC
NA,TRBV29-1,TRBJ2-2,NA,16,CSVEGAGLTNTGELFF,TGCAGCGTTGAAGGTGCGGGACTTACTAACACCGGGGAGCTGTTTTTT
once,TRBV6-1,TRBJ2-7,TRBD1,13,CASRSTGTYEQYF,TGTGCCAGCAGGTCGACAGGGACCTACGAGCAGTACTTC
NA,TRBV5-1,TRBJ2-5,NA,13,CASSRIGGETQYF,TGCGCCAGCAGCCGGATAGGGGGAGAGACCCAGTACTTC
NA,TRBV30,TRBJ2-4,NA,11,CAWSNRNIQYF,TGTGCCTGGAGTAACAGAAACATTCAGTACTTC
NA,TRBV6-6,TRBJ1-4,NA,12,CASSSGGEKLFF,TGTGCCAGCAGCTCGGGTGGTGAAAAACTGTTTTTT
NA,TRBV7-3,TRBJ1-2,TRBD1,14,CASSTGQGASGYTF,TGTGCCAGCAGCACTGGACAGGGGGCGAGTGGCTACACCTTC
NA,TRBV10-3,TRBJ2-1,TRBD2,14,CAISGTSRYNEQFF,TGTGCCATCAGCGGGACTAGCCGCTACAATGAGCAGTTCTTC